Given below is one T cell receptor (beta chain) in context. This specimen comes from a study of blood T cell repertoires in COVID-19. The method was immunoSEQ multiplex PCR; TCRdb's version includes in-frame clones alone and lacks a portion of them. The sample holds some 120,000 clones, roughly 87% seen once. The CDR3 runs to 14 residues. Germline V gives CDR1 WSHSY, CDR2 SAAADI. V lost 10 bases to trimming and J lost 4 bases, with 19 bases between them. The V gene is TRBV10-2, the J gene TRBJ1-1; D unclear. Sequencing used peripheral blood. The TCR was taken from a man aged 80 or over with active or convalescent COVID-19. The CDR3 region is CATQATGSSTEAFF. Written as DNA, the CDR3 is TGCGCCACCCAAGCTACGGGAAGTAGCACTGAAGCTTTCTTT.